This TCR beta chain was sequenced in a study of blood T cell repertoires in COVID-19 (dated by TCRdb to the early 2020s). For context, the study as a whole: The collaborator samples originated in the United States, Italy and Spain and spanned the acute and convalescent phases of COVID-19. The prospective study material was composed of cDNA or gDNA derived from T cells, B-cell-depleted T cells, or PBMCs. Deeply sampled blood TCRbeta repertoires from subjects exposed to, actively infected with, or recovered from COVID-19 were included in the dataset. The repertoires were released in a freely available public database intended as a resource for research on the immune response to SARS-CoV-2. The samples were drawn from two sources: the first 160 participants of the ongoing ImmuneRACE study, and 1,254 subjects contributed by 6 global collaborators. A de-identified subject ID, COVID-19 status, age in years and sex were almost always included in the sample metadata. Where HLA class I and class II types were available, the types were taken from metadata supplied by the sample provider, not from assay-based typing.

TCRbeta CDR3 regions were amplified from genomic DNA by means of the immunoSEQ Assay, a bias-controlled multiplex PCR. For the original study's pipeline: The number of nucleated cells in each sample was estimated by amplification of reference gene primers within the assay. Sequence reads were collapsed and filtered to measure the absolute abundance of every unique TCRbeta CDR3 rearrangement. For each sample, productive Simpson clonality was calculated by taking the square root of Simpson's diversity index across productive rearrangements. Held by TCRdb, this immuneACCESS table contains in-frame sequences only and omits some clones. Under half of the omission traces to an unresolved V gene where checked; the cause of the rest is unknown. For V, J and clone size, that table is used; D and trimming come from the DNA. The sample contains fewer than 350,000 clones, around 88% of them found a single time. The top ten hold roughly 1.7% of the sample.

Summary of the overall study and its limitations: Clinical and demographic metadata were provided uncurated, with the amount varying by source and participant.

Taken from cysteine to phenylalanine, the CDR3 has 15 residues. Of the read, only the CDR3 DNA is kept; its 45 bases are in frame from base 1. For CDR1 and CDR2, the germline V gene lists SGHRS and YFSETQ. Relative to germline, V is missing 0 bases and J is missing 4 bases, with 5 bases of the junction outside any gene match. One collaborating source in Seattle enrolled patients while the patients were actively infected and followed the patients over time throughout the course of disease. Collaborating institutions collected whole blood in K2EDTA tubes following their own protocols. Collaborator samples were shipped for TCRbeta analysis as frozen whole blood, isolated PBMCs, or DNA extracted from either sample type. Note on this clone: Its specific antigen is unknown. The input lacks base qualities; no much larger clone sits a single base away.

Sequenced: peripheral blood. The V and J segments used are TRBV5-1 and TRBJ2-5; 8 central nucleotides agree with TRBD1. The source of this sequence is a woman under 40 with COVID-19, enrolled during active disease. The CDR3 corresponds to CASSLEPGGAETQYF. The DNA sequence follows: TGCGCCAGCAGCTTGGAGCCAGGGGGCGCAGAGACCCAGTACTTC.